This is a list of T cell receptor beta chains from one sample in a study of PD-1 blockade in classical Hodgkin lymphoma. The table came from immunoSEQ multiplex PCR; TCRdb's copy has only in-frame clones and leaves some out. The sample shows tens of thousands of clones, approximately 79% of them seen only once. Sequencing was performed on CD4+ T cells from blood, taken before the fourth cycle of nivolumab. Receptors originate from a human donor with classical Hodgkin lymphoma. Both conserved end residues are part of each CDR3. The D gene is left open where the match is weak. Clone sizes are given selectively: once, few, many, or a class where the clone is expanded.

v_call	d_call	j_call	clone_size	cdr3_nt	cdr3_aa
TRBV7-2	TRBD2	TRBJ2-3	.	TGTGCCAGCAGCTTTCTAGCGGGGGAATGGGATACGCAGTATTTT	CASSFLAGEWDTQYF
TRBV5-1	.	TRBJ2-3	.	TGCGCCAGCAGCTTGGGCGGGGAGGCAGATACGCAGTATTTT	CASSLGGEADTQYF
TRBV5-6	.	TRBJ2-7	.	TGTGCCAGCAGCTTGGGACACCAGCAGTACTTC	CASSLGHQQYF
TRBV5-1	.	TRBJ1-3	.	TGCGCCAGCAGCTTCGGGGGTAGAGGGGACTCTGGAAACACCATATATTTT	CASSFGGRGDSGNTIYF
TRBV20-1	TRBD1	TRBJ2-7	.	TGCAGTCCAAGACAGGGGAACGAGCAGTACTTC	CSPRQGNEQYF
TRBV28	.	TRBJ1-2	.	TGTGCCAGCCTGCGATATGGCTACACCTTC	CASLRYGYTF
TRBV5-6	.	TRBJ1-2	few	TGTGCCAGCAGCTTGTCCGGGACTCCCAACTATGGCTACACCTTC	CASSLSGTPNYGYTF
TRBV5-5	.	TRBJ2-3	.	TGTGCCAGCAGCTTGAACCCCGGCACAGATACGCAGTATTTT	CASSLNPGTDTQYF
TRBV6-1	.	TRBJ2-1	.	TGTGCCAGCAGTGTCTACGGGCCAAATGAGCAGTTCTTC	CASSVYGPNEQFF
TRBV5-6	TRBD1	TRBJ2-3	.	TGTGCCAGCAGTAGGGACAGGGGATTTAGCACAGATACGCAGTATTTT	CASSRDRGFSTDTQYF
TRBV25-1	.	TRBJ1-1	medium-sized	TGTGCCAGCAGTGATGGGGGTACGGACACTGAAGCTTTCTTT	CASSDGGTDTEAFF
TRBV28	.	TRBJ1-4	.	TGTGCCAGCAGTTTAGCATCAACTAATGAAAAACTGTTTTTT	CASSLASTNEKLFF
TRBV5-1	.	TRBJ2-1	.	TGCGCCAGCAGCTCCTTCGGACGGGACAATGAGCAGTTCTTC	CASSSFGRDNEQFF
TRBV7-3	TRBD1	TRBJ2-3	.	TGTGCCAGCAGCTCCCTGACAGGGCTTGCAGATACGCAGTATTTT	CASSSLTGLADTQYF
TRBV7-9	TRBD1	TRBJ1-2	.	TGTGCCAGCAGCCCAGGACAGGGTCTCAGCTATGGCTACACCTTC	CASSPGQGLSYGYTF
TRBV7-8	.	TRBJ1-5	.	TGTGCCAGCAGCCTAGGGGGTCAGCCCCAGCATTTT	CASSLGGQPQHF
TRBV2	.	TRBJ1-2	.	TGTGCCAGCAGTATCGGACTTAACTATGGCTACACCTTC	CASSIGLNYGYTF
TRBV5-1	TRBD1	TRBJ2-2	.	TGCGCCAGCAGCTTCGATGACAGGGGCAGCACCGGGGAGCTGTTTTTT	CASSFDDRGSTGELFF
TRBV7-8	TRBD1	TRBJ1-3	.	TGTGCCAGCAGCTTCGGGACAGGGACTGGAAACACCATATATTTT	CASSFGTGTGNTIYF
TRBV5-1	TRBD2	TRBJ2-3	.	TGCGCCAGCAGCTTGTCTGCTAGCGGGGGGGCCTTCACAGATACGCAGTATTTT	CASSLSASGGAFTDTQYF
TRBV6-5	.	TRBJ1-2	.	TGTGCCAGCAGTTCCAGGGCCTTTGGCTACACCTTC	CASSSRAFGYTF
TRBV5-1	.	TRBJ2-1	few	TGCGCCAGCAGCCTTCGGGGGCCGGGAGAGCAGTTCTTC	CASSLRGPGEQFF
TRBV5-1	TRBD1	TRBJ1-2	few	TGCGCCAGCAGCCTGGGACAGGGGGCAGGAGGCTACACCTTC	CASSLGQGAGGYTF
TRBV6-6	.	TRBJ2-7	.	TGTGCCAGCAGATTTTTCCCATGGGAGCAGTACTTC	CASRFFPWEQYF
TRBV19	.	TRBJ1-4	.	TGTGCCAGTAGTCAATCGACAGCTAAGAATGAAAAACTGTTTTTT	CASSQSTAKNEKLFF
TRBV7-9	.	TRBJ1-5	few	TGTGCCAGCAGCCGGGGCGGGCAGCCCCAGCATTTT	CASSRGGQPQHF
TRBV18	.	TRBJ2-2	.	TGTGCCAGCTCACCTGGTGAGAAGAACACCGGGGAGCTGTTTTTT	CASSPGEKNTGELFF
TRBV9	TRBD2	TRBJ2-5	once	TGTGCCAGCAGCGTAGTGGATAGCGGGGGGGATCTGGAGACCCAGTACTTC	CASSVVDSGGDLETQYF
TRBV6-5	.	TRBJ1-5	.	TGTGCCAGCAGCCTTACGGCGGGGATGAATCAGCCCCAGCATTTT	CASSLTAGMNQPQHF
TRBV19	TRBD1	TRBJ2-7	.	TGTGCCAGTAGTCCCGACGGGACAGAGCGCTACGAGCAGTACTTC	CASSPDGTERYEQYF
TRBV5-8	.	TRBJ1-2	.	TGTGCCAGCAGCCGAAGACAGGACCACTATGGCTACACCTTC	CASSRRQDHYGYTF
TRBV2	.	TRBJ1-5	.	TGTGCCAGCAGTCTTGACGGCGATAATCAGCCCCAGCATTTT	CASSLDGDNQPQHF
TRBV19	TRBD1	TRBJ2-5	.	TGTGCCAGTAGGGGACAGGGGATCGAGACCCAGTACTTC	CASRGQGIETQYF
TRBV28	TRBD1	TRBJ2-7	.	TGTGCCAGCCTGGCCCGGGACAGAAGCTCCTACGAGCAGTACTTC	CASLARDRSSYEQYF
TRBV5-1	TRBD1	TRBJ1-2	medium-sized	TGCGCCAGCAGCTCGGGACAGCCCAACTATGGCTACACCTTC	CASSSGQPNYGYTF
TRBV7-8	TRBD1	TRBJ2-1	.	TGTGCCAGCAGCTTAGTGACTGGGTTGGGGAAGGGGGCATACAATGAGCAGTTCTTC	CASSLVTGLGKGAYNEQFF
TRBV30	TRBD2	TRBJ2-3	.	TGTGCCTGGGTTAATAGCGGGGGCGCAGATACGCAGTATTTT	CAWVNSGGADTQYF
TRBV5-1	.	TRBJ2-1	.	TGCGCCAGCAGCTTGGGGGAACAGTACAATGAGCAGTTCTTC	CASSLGEQYNEQFF
TRBV7-2	.	TRBJ1-4	.	TGTGCCAGCAGCTTAGGGGGTGCTGGGGGGAAAAAACTGTTTTTT	CASSLGGAGGKKLFF
TRBV5-4	.	TRBJ2-7	.	TGTGCCAGCAGCCTCCCGGATCTTAGCTCCTACGAGCAGTACTTC	CASSLPDLSSYEQYF
TRBV19	TRBD2	TRBJ2-3	.	TGTGCCAGTAGTTTCTCCCCGTTAGCGGGGGGGCCAGATACGCAGTATTTT	CASSFSPLAGGPDTQYF
TRBV11-1	.	TRBJ2-1	.	TGTGCCAGCAGCTTAGGGACGGCCTCCTACAATGAGCAGTTCTTC	CASSLGTASYNEQFF
TRBV7-9	TRBD2	TRBJ2-3	.	TGTGCCAGCAGCTTGCGCTTACTAGCGGTGAACCGGGATACGCAGTATTTT	CASSLRLLAVNRDTQYF
TRBV29-1	.	TRBJ2-2	.	TGCAGCGTTGGCCCCGTGGGGACAAACACCGGGGAGCTGTTTTTT	CSVGPVGTNTGELFF
TRBV9	.	TRBJ1-1	.	TGTGCCAGCAGCGTAGAAGGGGAAAGGCACACTGAAGCTTTCTTT	CASSVEGERHTEAFF
TRBV11-2	.	TRBJ2-7	.	TGTGCCAGCAGCGATGCCGAGCAGTACTTC	CASSDAEQYF
TRBV30	TRBD2	TRBJ2-1	.	TGTGCCTGGAGTCCGGGACTAGCAAACAATGAGCAGTTCTTC	CAWSPGLANNEQFF
TRBV11-2	.	TRBJ1-6	.	TGTGCCAGCAGCTTAGATAATGGGGGCCGGAATTCACCCCTCCACTTT	CASSLDNGGRNSPLHF
TRBV7-7	TRBD2	TRBJ2-3	.	TGTGCTAGCAGCTTAGGACTAGCGGTGGGAGCAGATACGCAGTATTTT	CASSLGLAVGADTQYF